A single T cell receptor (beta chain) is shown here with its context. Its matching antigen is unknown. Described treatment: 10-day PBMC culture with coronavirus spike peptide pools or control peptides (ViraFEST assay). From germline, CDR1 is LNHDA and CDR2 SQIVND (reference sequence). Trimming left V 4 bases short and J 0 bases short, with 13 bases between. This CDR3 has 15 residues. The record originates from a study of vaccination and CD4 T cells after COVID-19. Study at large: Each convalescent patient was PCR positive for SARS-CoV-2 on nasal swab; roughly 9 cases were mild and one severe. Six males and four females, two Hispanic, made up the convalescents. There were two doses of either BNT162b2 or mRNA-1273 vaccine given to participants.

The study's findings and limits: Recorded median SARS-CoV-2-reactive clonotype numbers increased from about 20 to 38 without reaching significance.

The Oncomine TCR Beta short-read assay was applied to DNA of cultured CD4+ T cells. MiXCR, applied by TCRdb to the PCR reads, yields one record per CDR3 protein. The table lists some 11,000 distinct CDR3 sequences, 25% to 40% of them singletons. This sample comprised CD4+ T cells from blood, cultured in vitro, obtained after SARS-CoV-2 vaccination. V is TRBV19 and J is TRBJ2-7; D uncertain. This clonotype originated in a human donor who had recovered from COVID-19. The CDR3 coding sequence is TGTGCCAGTAGTACCTATTCTGCTGGCTCCTACGAGCAGTACTTC. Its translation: CASSTYSAGSYEQYF.